A single T cell receptor beta chain is shown here with its context. Antigen unknown. This was the immunoSEQ v3.0 assay at survey level. Assay used: immunoSEQ multiplex PCR; TCRdb lists only in-frame clones, some missing. The table lists 10,000 or so clones, about 77% of them singletons. The data are from a study of long-term antiretroviral therapy in people with HIV. The wider study: The earliest samples predate the 2015 immediate-ART recommendation by about a decade.

Study observations and caveats: Across all time points, the repertoire was dominated by clones that expanded before ART. The study found that diversity rose after ART but stayed below transplant donor controls.

The CDR3 consists of 14 residues. The ends lost 6 bases at V and 8 bases at J; junction bases unmatched: 7. Per the germline V gene, CDR1 is MDHEN and CDR2 is SYDVKM. The source material was unsorted PBMCs, sampled 0.4 years before starting antiretroviral therapy. The clonotype comes from a man aged 30 to 45 with HIV. The V call is TRBV28, the J call TRBJ1-4, with TRBD1 matching over 9 bases. In nucleotides, the CDR3 is TGTGCCAGCAGCCTACAGGGGGCGAGGGAAAAACTGTTTTTT. It codes for CASSLQGAREKLFF.